This is a list of T cell receptor beta chains from one sample in a study of spatial heterogeneity in lung cancer. One entry per CDR3 protein results from TCRdb running MiXCR on the 5' RACE reads. Of around 100,000 distinct CDR3 sequences listed, 4.4% are singletons. The sample in question was lung tumor tissue, obtained at surgery. Receptor source: a male donor with early-stage non-small cell lung cancer. CDR3s include the opening cysteine and the closing phenylalanine or tryptophan. A D gene is named only where the DNA matches it firmly. Size tells how often a clone was seen (once, few, many) or the class of an expanded clone, and some rows leave it out.

v_call	clone_size	j_call	d_call	cdr3_nt	cdr3_aa
TRBV18	-	TRBJ2-2	TRBD1	TGTGCCAGCTCACCTAAGACAGGGGGCCAGAACACCGGGGAGCTGTTTTTT	CASSPKTGGQNTGELFF
TRBV4-1	many	TRBJ1-3	-	TGCGCCAGCAGCCCCCAAAGGGACACCATATATTTT	CASSPQRDTIYF
TRBV4-1	many	TRBJ1-2	TRBD1	TGCGCCAGCAGTTGGGACAGGGAACTTTTTGGCTACACCTTC	CASSWDRELFGYTF
TRBV28	many	TRBJ1-1	-	TGTGCCAGCAGTCCCACAGAGTACGAAGCTTTCTTT	CASSPTEYEAFF
TRBV29-1	few	TRBJ2-5	TRBD2	TGCAGCGTTGCCAGGGGACTAGCGGAACCCCAAGAGACCCAGTACTTC	CSVARGLAEPQETQYF
TRBV6-6	many	TRBJ2-1	-	TGTGCCAGCAGTTACTCGACGGGCAGTTTTTCCTACAATGAGCAGTTCTTC	CASSYSTGSFSYNEQFF
TRBV12-5	few	TRBJ2-1	TRBD2	TGTGCTAGTGTCATTAGCGGGAGCGTCTACAATGAGCAGTTCTTC	CASVISGSVYNEQFF
TRBV7-9	many	TRBJ2-5	-	TGTGCCAGCATAAAAACGACGGGACCTCAAGAGACCCAGTACTTC	CASIKTTGPQETQYF
TRBV12-3/TRBV12-4	many	TRBJ2-7	-	TGTGCCAGCAGTTCGTCGGTCCGGGTCTGGGGGAGTTCCTACGAGCAGTACTTC	CASSSSVRVWGSSYEQYF
TRBV28	many	TRBJ1-3	-	TGTGCCAGCACATCAGCTTCTGGAAACACCATATATTTT	CASTSASGNTIYF
TRBV5-4	many	TRBJ2-3	-	TGTGCCAGCAGCTTCGGAGGATTAAGCACAGATACGCAGTATTTT	CASSFGGLSTDTQYF
TRBV27	few	TRBJ2-7	TRBD1	TGTGCCAGCAGCCCCGGGACAGGGGGCTTCGAGCAGTACTTC	CASSPGTGGFEQYF
TRBV27	few	TRBJ2-5	-	TGTGCCAGCAGTTCCCTTTTGGGGACCCAGTACTTC	CASSSLLGTQYF
TRBV3-1	many	TRBJ2-1	-	TGTGCCAGCAGCCAAGGCCCTAGCTTATATGAGCAGTTCTTC	CASSQGPSLYEQFF
TRBV4-2	many	TRBJ2-3	TRBD1	TGTGCCAGCACCCGAGGGGGCCGGTACACAGATACGCAGTATTTT	CASTRGGRYTDTQYF
TRBV5-1	once	TRBJ1-1	-	TGCGCCAGCAGCTTGGGCCCAACTCGCACGAACACTGGAGCTTTCTTT	CASSLGPTRTNTGAFF
TRBV12-3/TRBV12-4	many	TRBJ2-3	-	TGTGCCAGCAGTTTTGGCCCTAGCACAGATACGCAGTATTTT	CASSFGPSTDTQYF
TRBV11-1	many	TRBJ2-5	TRBD2	TGTGCCAGCAGCCCCGTGACGGGAGGTCTGACCCAGTACTTC	CASSPVTGGLTQYF
TRBV18	many	TRBJ2-7	TRBD2	TGTGCCAGCAGTACTCGTAGCGGGAACCCCTACGAGCAGTACTTC	CASSTRSGNPYEQYF
TRBV12-3/TRBV12-4	many	TRBJ1-1	TRBD1	TGTGCCAGCAGTTTGTACGCAGGGGGCGTCACGGCTTTCTTT	CASSLYAGGVTAFF
TRBV7-9	many	TRBJ1-2	-	TGTGCCAGCAGCCCGGCGGGCAGAAGCCTTATGAGCTACACCTTC	CASSPAGRSLMSYTF
TRBV6-2/TRBV6-3	many	TRBJ2-7	-	TGTGCCAGCAGTCCAGGGGCCATCTACGAGCAGTACTTC	CASSPGAIYEQYF
TRBV20-1	many	TRBJ2-7	-	TGCAGTGCCGCAACCTACGAGCAGTACTTC	CSAATYEQYF
TRBV6-1	many	TRBJ1-3	-	TGTGCCAGCAGTGAAGTAGCCGGAAACACCATATATTTT	CASSEVAGNTIYF
TRBV28	many	TRBJ1-6	-	TGTGCCAGCAGTTTAACGTATAATTCACCCCTCCACTTT	CASSLTYNSPLHF
TRBV5-1	many	TRBJ2-5	-	TGCGCCAGCAGCACCACGGGGTTCCAAGAGACCCAGTACTTC	CASSTTGFQETQYF
TRBV27	many	TRBJ2-7	-	TGTGCCAGCAGCTCATTTGGACGGGAGTACTTC	CASSSFGREYF
TRBV9	many	TRBJ1-1	-	TGTGCCAGCAGTGAAGGCCAGGGGAAGGCTGAAGCTTTCTTT	CASSEGQGKAEAFF
TRBV15	-	TRBJ2-7	TRBD1	TGTGCCACCAGCAGAGGCCCCCTCACAGGGGACGAGCAGTACTTC	CATSRGPLTGDEQYF
TRBV10-3	many	TRBJ2-3	-	TGTGCCATCCGCCAGGGCACTAGCACAGATACGCAGTATTTT	CAIRQGTSTDTQYF
TRBV29-1	-	TRBJ2-7	TRBD1	TGCAGCGTTTTGGGACAGACGGGCGAGCAGTACTTC	CSVLGQTGEQYF
TRBV5-6	many	TRBJ1-2	TRBD1	TGTGCCAGCAGCCTGGGACAGTATACGACTAACTATGGCTACACCTTC	CASSLGQYTTNYGYTF
TRBV9	many	TRBJ2-1	TRBD2	TGTGCCAGCAGCGTATCGGGCGGGAGCGTAAATGAGCAGTTCTTC	CASSVSGGSVNEQFF
TRBV30	few	TRBJ1-5	-	TGTGCCTGGAGTTACGGGGAAAATCAGCCCCAGCATTTT	CAWSYGENQPQHF
TRBV29-1	many	TRBJ2-3	-	TGCAGCGTCGGGATGGATACGCAGTATTTT	CSVGMDTQYF
TRBV11-2	many	TRBJ2-3	-	TGTGCCAGCAGCTTACTAAGGGGACCGGTCGTAGCAGATACGCAGTATTTT	CASSLLRGPVVADTQYF
TRBV7-9	many	TRBJ2-7	TRBD1	TGTGCCAGCAGCCAGACCGGGACAGGGGTGTACGAGCAGTACTTC	CASSQTGTGVYEQYF
TRBV3-1	many	TRBJ2-2	-	TGTGCCAGCAGCTTAGGGGGCACCGGGGAGCTGTTTTTT	CASSLGGTGELFF
TRBV12-3/TRBV12-4	few	TRBJ1-5	-	TGTGCCAGCAGTCTCCGAAAAGCGTTCCGGGGCTTGGGACAGCCCCAGCATTTT	CASSLRKAFRGLGQPQHF
TRBV7-2	many	TRBJ2-1	TRBD2	TGTGCCAGCAGCTTAGCAGCCTTTACCGGGAGGGCCGCCCACAATGAGCAGTTCTTC	CASSLAAFTGRAAHNEQFF
TRBV12-3/TRBV12-4	few	TRBJ2-1	-	TGTGCCAGCACCGCTGCTGGGGGTGAGCAGTTCTTC	CASTAAGGEQFF
TRBV12-3/TRBV12-4	many	TRBJ2-5	-	TGTGCCAGCAGTTTGCCCCGGGAGACCCAGTACTTC	CASSLPRETQYF
TRBV20-1	many	TRBJ1-1	-	TGCAGTGCTAGAGGTGGGGCAGCTAACACTGAAGCTTTCTTT	CSARGGAANTEAFF
TRBV3-1	many	TRBJ2-3	-	TGTGCCAGCAGCCCGAGCGGAGACACAGATACGCAGTATTTT	CASSPSGDTDTQYF
TRBV5-1	-	TRBJ1-1	TRBD1	TGCGCCAGCAGCTTGGTGACAGGGTTCACTGAAGCTTTCTTT	CASSLVTGFTEAFF
TRBV3-1	many	TRBJ1-1	-	TGTGCCAGCAGCCAAGGGGGTAGTTGGACTGAAGCTTTCTTT	CASSQGGSWTEAFF
TRBV12-3/TRBV12-4	many	TRBJ1-5	TRBD1	TGTGCCAGCAGTTCCCAGGGGGCACAGCCCCAGCATTTT	CASSSQGAQPQHF
TRBV20-1	-	TRBJ2-5	-	TGCAGTGCTAGTACCTGGGCGCCACAAGAGACCCAGTACTTC	CSASTWAPQETQYF
TRBV7-2	-	TRBJ1-1	-	TGTGCCAGCAGGTTGCAGGGGTCGGGTTTGGCGACTGAAGCTTTCTTT	CASRLQGSGLATEAFF
TRBV28	-	TRBJ2-2	-	TGTGCCAGCAGTTCGGGGGATTATCACACCGGGGAGCTGTTTTTT	CASSSGDYHTGELFF